Listed here are 21 T cell receptor beta chains from one sample, sequenced in a study of T cell repertoires in cytomegalovirus infection. These TCRs are of unknown antigen specificity. TCRdb analysed the reads with MiXCR anew, one entry per CDR3 protein. In the table there are approximately 100,000 distinct CDR3 sequences, about 40% of which are singletons. Sequenced material: CD8+ T cells from cultured PBMCs, taken from culture after CMV antigen stimulation. The receptors originated from a human donor in good health (CMV status not recorded). Some clones in this sample may be carry-over from other donors' samples.

There are a few counts of this clonotype. The V call is TRBV28, the J call TRBJ2-3, with D possibly being TRBD1 or TRBD2 (6 bases each). This CDR3 has 15 residues. Looked up from germline, CDR1 is MDHEN and CDR2 is SYDVKM. Trimming stripped 6 bases from V and 8 bases from J, with 21 bases between. This CDR3 is CASSRYLGGGVTQYF. The CDR3 DNA sequence: TGTGCCAGCAGCCGCTATTTGGGGGGCGGGGTTACGCAGTATTTT.

The V and J genes are TRBV28 and TRBJ2-5, with unresolved D. Deletions cut 2 bases from V and 4 bases from J, with 17 bases between. In germline, CDR1 is MDHEN, CDR2 SYDVKM. The length of the CDR3 is 16 residues. The CDR3 spells CASSLPPESGGETQYF. The CDR3 bases are TGTGCCAGCAGTTTACCCCCCGAGTCCGGTGGAGAGACCCAGTACTTC.

This clonotype was counted a few times. This chain joins TRBV27 and TRBJ2-1; TRBD2 is a possible D gene (5 bases). The CDR3 runs 13 residues. CDR1 is MNHEY and CDR2 is SMNVEV in the germline V gene (reference sequence). With 5 bases removed from V and 9 bases from J, the gap between germline ends came to 14 bases. The CDR3 sequence: CASSDDPAGEQFF. In nucleotides, the CDR3 is TGTGCCAGCAGTGACGACCCGGCGGGTGAGCAGTTCTTC.

This clonotype appeared many times. The CDR3 DNA follows: TGTGCCAGCAGCTTAGATAGAGCGGGTTACAATGAGCAGTTCTTC. Translated, it gives CASSLDRAGYNEQFF. This chain joins TRBV7-6 and TRBJ2-1; D might be TRBD2 (6 bases). CDR3 length: 15 amino acids. The germline V gene encodes CDR1 SGHVS and CDR2 FNYEAQ. V was shortened by 1 base and J by 4 bases, with 11 bases between the two germline ends.

The chain employs TRBV6-6 and TRBJ1-2; 9 bases map to TRBD1. In germline, CDR1 is MNHNY, CDR2 SVGAGI (reference sequence). The junction had 6 bases not matched to a gene; V was cut back by 4 bases and J by 0 bases. CDR3 length equals 16 residues. CDR3 in amino acids: CASSSDRGLPNYGYTF. The CDR3 nucleotides read TGTGCCAGCAGTTCGGACAGGGGATTACCTAACTATGGCTACACCTTC.

The chain uses TRBV6-5 and TRBJ2-1; D assignment may be TRBD1 or TRBD2 (6 bases each). Germline CDR1 reads MNHEY; CDR2 reads SVGAGI. Deletions cut 5 bases from V and 9 bases from J, with 20 bases between. The CDR3 contains 15 residues. The CDR3 bases are TGTGCCAGCAGTCAACAAGGATTAGGGGGAGGTGAGCAGTTCTTC. Translating gives CASSQQGLGGGEQFF.

V is TRBV7-2 and J is TRBJ2-7; 9 bases are shared with TRBD1. The CDR3 runs 16 residues. Germline V gene data show CDR1 as SGHTA and CDR2 as FQGNSA. Trimming took 5 bases from V and 0 from J; bases not matched to a gene: 8. The CDR3 loop reads CASSLTGTGSSYEQYF. The CDR3 DNA reads TGTGCCAGCAGCCTGACCGGGACAGGGAGCTCCTACGAGCAGTACTTC.

This clonotype was seen ten or more times. V usage is TRBV28 and J usage is TRBJ2-1; D remains ambiguous. Germline loops: CDR1 MDHEN, CDR2 SYDVKM. The CDR3 has 14 amino acids. Trimming pared 6 bases from V and 8 bases from J, leaving 17 bases between. Written as DNA, the CDR3 is TGTGCCAGCAGACATATTATTGGGGTCCATGAGCAGTTCTTC. Encoded protein: CASRHIIGVHEQFF.

This sequence joins TRBV7-2 and TRBJ2-3, with D possibly being TRBD2 (5 bases). The ends were cut back, 5 bases at V and 11 bases at J, with 14 bases in the middle. The CDR3 is made up of 12 amino acids. Per the germline V gene, CDR1 is SGHTA and CDR2 is FQGNSA. The CDR3 bases are TGTGCCAGCAGCCCTTACGGGATTGTGCAGTATTTT. Residues: CASSPYGIVQYF.

The rearrangement joins TRBV19 to TRBJ1-5, with a possible D match to TRBD1 (5 bases). This CDR3 is built from 15 residues. Germline CDR1 is LNHDA and CDR2 is SQIVND (reference sequence). The V gene lost 0 bases and the J gene lost 6 bases, with 12 bases spanning the gap. The CDR3, as DNA: TGTGCCAGTAGTATAGATCGGGCAGACAGTCAGCCCCAGCATTTT. Its protein is CASSIDRADSQPQHF.

The rearrangement links TRBV20-1 to TRBJ1-1; D is possibly TRBD1 (5 bases). V was trimmed by 0 bases and J by 5 bases, leaving 19 bases between them. Germline CDR1 DFQATT, CDR2 SNEGSKA (reference sequence). The CDR3 sequence is 16 residues long. The CDR3 protein is CSARDYSTAGRTEAFF. For the CDR3, the DNA is TGCAGTGCTAGAGACTATTCGACCGCAGGGAGGACTGAAGCTTTCTTT.

Many counts were recorded for this clonotype. The gene calls are TRBV12-3 or TRBV12-4 and TRBJ1-3; tentative D call: TRBD1 (6 bases). Between the trimmed V and J ends, which lost 3 bases and 4 bases, there was a span of 16 bases. This CDR3 region has 16 residues. The CDR3 reads CASSFSPGATGNTIYF. CDR3 in DNA: TGTGCCAGCAGTTTCTCTCCGGGGGCAACAGGAAACACCATATATTTT.

This clonotype was detected only a few times. This rearrangement joins TRBV27 to TRBJ1-2, with a tentative D call TRBD1 (5 bases). CDR3 length: 14 amino acids. The germline V gene encodes CDR1 MNHEY and CDR2 SMNVEV (reference sequence). Trimming cost V 5 bases and J 7 bases, with 17 bases left between them. The CDR3 spells CASSLGPHPVGYTF. The CDR3 coding sequence is TGTGCCAGCAGTCTGGGACCCCATCCTGTTGGCTACACCTTC.

This chain joins TRBV7-9 and TRBJ1-1, with 8 bases aligning to TRBD1. V trimming: 5 bases; J trimming: 6 bases; junction bases outside the gene matches: 8. The CDR3 contains 14 residues. In germline, CDR1 is SEHNR, CDR2 FQNEAQ (reference sequence). CDR3 in DNA: TGTGCCAGCAGCCCCCCGGACAGGGTCCCTGAAGCTTTCTTT. Translating it yields CASSPPDRVPEAFF.

This clonotype was counted between two and nine times. CDR3 loop: CASSLEGTGRNQPQHF. CDR3 DNA: TGTGCCAGCAGCTTAGAGGGGACAGGGAGAAATCAGCCCCAGCATTTT. The chain combines TRBV7-8 with TRBJ1-5; 9 bases line up with TRBD1. The CDR3 is 16 residues long. In germline, CDR1 is SGHVS, CDR2 FQNEAQ. V was clipped by 1 base and J by 4 bases; unmatched bases: 5.

This clonotype was detected ten times or more. The gene calls are TRBV27 and TRBJ1-1; weak D call: TRBD1 (6 bases). The CDR3 spans 14 residues. CDR1 MNHEY and CDR2 SMNVEV come from the germline V gene (reference sequence). The V gene lost 6 bases and the J gene lost 0 bases, with 11 bases spanning the gap. CDR3: CASRAGALNTEAFF. In nucleotides, the CDR3 is TGTGCCAGCAGGGCAGGGGCCTTGAACACTGAAGCTTTCTTT.

The V gene is TRBV29-1, the J gene TRBJ2-1; no clear D. Germline assignment: CDR1 SQVTM and CDR2 ANQGSEA. The V end lost 2 bases, the J end lost 8 bases, and 10 bases lay between the germline ends. CDR3 length equals 12 residues. The CDR3 sequence: CSVEQGSDEQFF. CDR3 DNA sequence: TGCAGCGTTGAACAAGGTAGTGATGAGCAGTTCTTC.

This clonotype was found a few times. J is TRBJ2-7 and V is TRBV9, with TRBD1 identical over 10 bases. The ends lost 3 bases at V and 5 bases at J; junction bases unmatched: 2. The CDR3 runs to 13 residues. Looked up from germline, CDR1 is SGDLS and CDR2 is YYNGEE. CDR3 residues: CASSAGTGDEQYF. The CDR3, as DNA: TGTGCCAGCAGCGCCGGGACAGGGGACGAGCAGTACTTC. Full variable domain (rest looked up from reference TRBV9 and TRBJ2-7): DSGVTQTPKHLITATGQRVTLRCSPRSGDLSVYWYQQSLDQGLQFLIQYYNGEERAKGNILERFSAQQFPDLHSELNLSSLELGDSALYFCASSAGTGDEQYFGPGTRLTVT.

The gene calls are TRBV11-3 and TRBJ1-3; D not resolved. The germline gives CDR1 SGHNT, CDR2 YENEEA. The ends were cut back, 5 bases at V and 4 bases at J, with 9 bases in the middle. The CDR3 is made up of 13 amino acids. The CDR3 spells CASSPGMGNTIYF. In DNA, the CDR3 is TGTGCCAGCAGCCCGGGTATGGGAAACACCATATATTTT.

This clonotype was picked up one time. The chain couples TRBV12-3 or TRBV12-4 to TRBJ2-1; D gene unclear. This CDR3 has 12 amino acids. V lost 3 bases, J lost 8 bases, and 8 bases lay in between. The chain's CDR3 is CASSFYIDEQFF. The CDR3, as DNA: TGTGCCAGCAGTTTTTACATAGATGAGCAGTTCTTC.

The chain has TRBV4-1 and TRBJ2-7; 7 nucleotides agree with TRBD1. Unmatched junction bases numbered 11, after V lost 4 bases and J lost 2 bases. The CDR3 contains 16 residues. Germline V gene sequence: CDR1 MGHRA, CDR2 YSYEKL. CDR3 in amino acids: CASSLARTGGPYEQYF. Here the CDR3 DNA reads TGCGCCAGCAGCCTCGCCCGGACAGGCGGCCCCTACGAGCAGTACTTC.